One and the same sample provided the 15 T cell receptor beta chains below, sequenced in a study of cytomegalovirus exposure and HLA in healthy donors. Use of 60 Vbeta and 13 Jbeta primers characterized the PCR. Profiling relied on immunoSEQ multiplex PCR, and the TCRdb table lists in-frame clones only, not all of them. The table lists around 65,000 clones, under 85% of them singletons. Sequenced: PBMCs. These receptors came from a man aged 50 or older in good health and CMV-seropositive.

This clone was seen many times. This chain links TRBV6-5 with TRBJ1-6; D perhaps matches TRBD1 (5 bases). The CDR3 extends over 15 amino acids. Trimming took 0 bases from V and 6 from J, leaving 9 bases between them. The germline CDR1 and CDR2 sequences are MNHEY and SVGAGI. The CDR3 spells CASSYSKRGNSPLHF. The CDR3 nucleotides read TGTGCCAGCAGTTACTCGAAAAGGGGTAATTCACCCCTCCACTTT.

Concerning this clone: One end of the junction varies from germline; a read error may be responsible. Other DNA sequences within the sample encode an identical CDR3. The V call is TRBV9, the J call TRBJ2-7, with 7 bases that match TRBD1. This CDR3 comprises 15 residues. Germline V lookup: CDR1 SGDLS, CDR2 YYNGEE. For the CDR3, the DNA is TGTGCAAGCAGCTCACAGGGGCCCAGCTCCTACGAGCAGTACTTC. It is translated as CASSSQGPSSYEQYF.

V and J are TRBV5-1 and TRBJ2-7; 11 nucleotides line up with TRBD2. The junction had 7 bases not matched to a gene; V was cut back by 5 bases and J by 6 bases. Per germline, CDR1 SGHRS and CDR2 YFSETQ. The CDR3 extends over 14 amino acids. The CDR3 protein is CASRRVAGGSEQYF. CDR3 bases: TGCGCCAGCAGGCGAGTAGCGGGGGGGAGCGAGCAGTACTTC.

The CDR3 nucleotides are TGTGCCAGCAGCGTAGCTAGCGGGAGGGCCTACGAGCAGTACTTC. It specifies CASSVASGRAYEQYF. The chain has TRBV9 and TRBJ2-7; 12 nucleotides agree with TRBD2. The CDR3 has 15 residues. Trimming removed 0 bases from V and 2 bases from J; junction bases left unmatched: 0. Germline V CDR1 and CDR2: SGDLS, YYNGEE.

This clone has more than one count but fewer than ten. The chain recombines TRBV2 with TRBJ2-3, with TRBD2 matching over 8 bases. The CDR3 contains 14 residues. Trimming took 4 bases from V and 6 from J; bases not matched to a gene: 6. Germline V gene data show CDR1 as SNHLY and CDR2 as FYNNEI. The CDR3 sequence: CASSVSGGSDTQYF. The DNA for the CDR3 is TGTGCCAGCAGTGTAAGCGGGGGATCGGATACGCAGTATTTT.

The V and J genes are TRBV7-8 and TRBJ2-1; D uncertain. The CDR3 has 16 residues. Germline assignment: CDR1 SGHVS and CDR2 FQNEAQ. Trimming removed 5 bases at V and 5 bases at J, with 19 bases between. The CDR3 loop is CASSLGRLRLHNEQFF. The CDR3 nucleotides read TGTGCCAGCAGCCTAGGTAGACTGAGGCTACACAATGAGCAGTTCTTC.

The CDR3 region is CASSRRAAESNQPQHF. The CDR3 nucleotides read TGTGCCAGCAGCCGGCGGGCTGCCGAGAGCAATCAGCCCCAGCATTTT. J is TRBJ1-5 and V is TRBV7-8; D unresolved. The CDR3 extends over 16 amino acids. The V end was cut by 5 bases, the J end by 1 base, with 15 bases between. CDR1 is SGHVS, CDR2 FQNEAQ, per germline.

This chain links TRBV27 with TRBJ2-2, with 9 positions matching TRBD1. V dropped 5 bases and J dropped 4; count of bases not matched to a gene: 14. The CDR3 is made up of 18 amino acids. Germline CDR1 and CDR2: MNHEY and SMNVEV (reference sequence). CDR3 nucleotides: TGTGCCAGCAGTAGCCCGGCTACAGGGGGCAGGAGCACCGGGGAGCTGTTTTTT. Translation: CASSSPATGGRSTGELFF.

The DNA of the CDR3 is TGCAGCGTCCAGGAAGGGGACAGGAATGAGCAGTTCTTC. This encodes CSVQEGDRNEQFF. The V and J genes are TRBV29-1 and TRBJ2-1, with 8 bases identical to TRBD1. The CDR3 contains 13 residues. In germline, CDR1 is SQVTM, CDR2 ANQGSEA. V trimming: 6 bases; J trimming: 7 bases; junction bases outside the gene matches: 8.

The chain joins TRBV10-3 to TRBJ2-7; possibly TRBD2 for D (5 bases). This CDR3 is 12 amino acids long. Germline V gene sequence: CDR1 ENHRY, CDR2 SYGVKD. Trimming left V 10 bases short and J 3 bases short, with 13 bases between. The CDR3, as DNA: TGTGCCACGGGCCGAGCGGTCTACGAGCAGTACTTC. It specifies CATGRAVYEQYF.

The chain has TRBV6-1 and TRBJ2-5; 8 bases map to TRBD2. Germline V lookup: CDR1 MNHNS, CDR2 SASEGT. This CDR3 is built from 16 residues. The V gene end was trimmed by 4 bases and the J gene end by 2 bases; junction bases not matched to a gene: 9. As DNA, the CDR3 is TGTGCCAGCAGTGCACGCCCCATAGCGGGGCAAGAGACCCAGTACTTC. This translates into CASSARPIAGQETQYF.

This clone was detected a few times. One junction end disagrees with the germline gene, perhaps due to a read error. CDR3 protein: CASSKEAGNGYYAQYF. The DNA for the CDR3 is TGCGCCAGCAGCAAAGAAGCCGGAAACGGCTACTACGCGCAGTACTTC. This chain uses TRBV4-1 with TRBJ2-7; D is uncertain. Germline CDR1 MGHRA, CDR2 YSYEKL. The CDR3 has 16 amino acids.

A remark on this clone: Since a far larger clone is one base different, this is likely a read error. The chain has TRBV4-3 and TRBJ2-1; the match to TRBD2 covers 13 bases. Germline V gene sequence: CDR1 LGHNA, CDR2 YSLEER. CDR3 length: 18 residues. V was clipped by 5 bases and J by 6 bases; unmatched bases: 13. The CDR3 is CASSSTSGRPGFANEQFF. In nucleotides, the CDR3 is TGCGCCAGCAGCTCGACTAGCGGGAGGCCAGGCTTTGCCAATGAGCAGTTCTTC.

The V call is TRBV7-2, the J call TRBJ1-4, with D possibly TRBD1 on 5 matching bases. Germline CDR1 SGHTA, CDR2 FQGNSA. Trimming left V 2 bases short and J 13 bases short, with 11 bases between. The CDR3 extends over 12 amino acids. CDR3 protein: CASSLWQGSLFF. The CDR3 nucleotides read TGTGCCAGCAGCTTATGGCAGGGATCACTGTTTTTT.

This clone appeared a few times. This chain uses TRBV19 with TRBJ2-5, with a tentative D call TRBD2 (6 bases). CDR3 length: 16 residues. The germline CDR1 and CDR2 sequences are LNHDA and SQIVND (reference sequence). Trimming took 3 bases from V and 7 from J, leaving 21 bases between them. As DNA, the CDR3 is TGTGCCAGTAGTATGGTCGGGACTGCTCGAATGGGGACCCAGTACTTC. Protein: CASSMVGTARMGTQYF.